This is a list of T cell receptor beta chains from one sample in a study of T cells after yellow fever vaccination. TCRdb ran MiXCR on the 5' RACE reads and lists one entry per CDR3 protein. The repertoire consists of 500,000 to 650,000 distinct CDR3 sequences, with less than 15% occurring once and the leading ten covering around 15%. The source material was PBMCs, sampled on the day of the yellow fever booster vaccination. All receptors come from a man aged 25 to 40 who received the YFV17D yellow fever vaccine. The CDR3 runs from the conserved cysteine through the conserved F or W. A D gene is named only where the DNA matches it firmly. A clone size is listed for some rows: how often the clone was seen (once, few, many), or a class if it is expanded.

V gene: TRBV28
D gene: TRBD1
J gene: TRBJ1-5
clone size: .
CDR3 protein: CASLGTGLQPQHF
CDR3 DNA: TGTGCCAGCCTTGGGACAGGGCTTCAGCCCCAGCATTTT

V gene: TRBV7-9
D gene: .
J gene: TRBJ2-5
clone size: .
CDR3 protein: CASSLASVAWETQYF
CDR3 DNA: TGTGCCAGCAGCTTAGCGTCGGTGGCGTGGGAGACCCAGTACTTC

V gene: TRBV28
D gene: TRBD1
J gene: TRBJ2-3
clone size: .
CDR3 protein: CASYTRNRGETDTQYF
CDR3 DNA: TGTGCCAGCTACACCCGTAACAGGGGAGAGACAGATACGCAGTATTTT

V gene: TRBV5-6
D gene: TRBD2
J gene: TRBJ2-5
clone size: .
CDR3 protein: CASSALGDSGSQETQYF
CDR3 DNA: TGTGCCAGCAGCGCCCTCGGGGATAGCGGGAGCCAAGAGACCCAGTACTTC

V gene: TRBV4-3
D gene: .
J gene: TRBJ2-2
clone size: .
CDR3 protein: CASSQGLAVGELFF
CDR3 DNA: TGCGCCAGCAGCCAAGGGCTAGCTGTCGGGGAGCTGTTTTTT

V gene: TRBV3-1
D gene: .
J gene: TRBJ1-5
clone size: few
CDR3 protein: CASSQGGMENQPQHF
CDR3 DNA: TGTGCCAGCAGCCAAGGGGGAATGGAAAATCAGCCCCAGCATTTT

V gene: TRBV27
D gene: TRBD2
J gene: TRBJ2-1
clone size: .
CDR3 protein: CASSPIAGEVNEQFF
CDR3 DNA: TGTGCCAGCAGTCCTATAGCGGGAGAGGTCAATGAGCAGTTCTTC

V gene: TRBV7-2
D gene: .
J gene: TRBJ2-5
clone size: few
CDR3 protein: CASSLMLSGLQETQYF
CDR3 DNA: TGTGCCAGCAGCTTAATGCTTAGCGGCCTTCAAGAGACCCAGTACTTC

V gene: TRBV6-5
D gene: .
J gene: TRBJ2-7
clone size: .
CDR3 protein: CASRGAHEQYF
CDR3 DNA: TGTGCCAGCAGGGGGGCCCACGAGCAGTACTTC

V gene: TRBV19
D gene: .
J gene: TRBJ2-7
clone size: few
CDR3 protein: CASSIDGPKTYEQYF
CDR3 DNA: TGTGCCAGTAGTATAGATGGACCCAAAACCTACGAGCAGTACTTC

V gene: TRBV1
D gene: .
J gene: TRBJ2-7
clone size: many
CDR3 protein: CTSSPEGGLTYEQYF
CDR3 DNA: TGCACCAGCAGCCCGGAGGGAGGTCTGACCTACGAGCAGTACTTC

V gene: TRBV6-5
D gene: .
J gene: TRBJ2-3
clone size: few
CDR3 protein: CASSYSLKPTTDTQYF
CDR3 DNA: TGTGCCAGCAGTTACTCGCTGAAACCAACCACAGATACGCAGTATTTT

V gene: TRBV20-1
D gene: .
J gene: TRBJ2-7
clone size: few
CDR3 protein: CSARVGGAGWANEQYF
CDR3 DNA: TGCAGTGCTAGGGTTGGGGGCGCGGGGTGGGCTAACGAGCAGTACTTC

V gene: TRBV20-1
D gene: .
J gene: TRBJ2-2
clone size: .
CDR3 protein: CCARDAQFANTGELFF
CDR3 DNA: TGCTGTGCTAGAGATGCACAGTTCGCGAACACCGGGGAGCTGTTTTTT

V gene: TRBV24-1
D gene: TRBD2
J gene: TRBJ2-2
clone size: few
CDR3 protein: CATSDSVGGRTGELFF
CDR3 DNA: TGTGCCACCAGTGATTCGGTGGGAGGGCGTACCGGGGAGCTGTTTTTT

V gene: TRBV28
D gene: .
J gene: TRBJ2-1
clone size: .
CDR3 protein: CASSFPGVSYNEQFF
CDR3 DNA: TGTGCCAGCAGTTTCCCAGGGGTATCCTACAATGAGCAGTTCTTC

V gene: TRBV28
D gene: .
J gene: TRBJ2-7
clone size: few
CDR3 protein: CATNNRYEQYF
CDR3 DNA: TGTGCCACAAATAACCGCTACGAGCAGTACTTC

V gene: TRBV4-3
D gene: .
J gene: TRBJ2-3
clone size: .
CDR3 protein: CASSQDLEADTQYF
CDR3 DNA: TGCGCCAGCAGCCAAGATCTAGAAGCAGATACGCAGTATTTT

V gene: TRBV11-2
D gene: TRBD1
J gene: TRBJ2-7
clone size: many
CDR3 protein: CASSLHSTGTGTRLSYEQYF
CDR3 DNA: TGTGCCAGCAGCTTACACAGTACCGGGACAGGGACTCGACTGTCCTACGAGCAGTACTTC

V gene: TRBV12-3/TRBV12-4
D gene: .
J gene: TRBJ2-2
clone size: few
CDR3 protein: CASRTSPGELFF
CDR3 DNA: TGTGCCAGCAGAACGAGCCCCGGGGAGCTGTTTTTT

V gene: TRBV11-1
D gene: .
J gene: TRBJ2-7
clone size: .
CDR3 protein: CASSDGTPPDEQYF
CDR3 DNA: TGTGCCAGCAGCGACGGGACTCCGCCGGACGAGCAGTACTTC

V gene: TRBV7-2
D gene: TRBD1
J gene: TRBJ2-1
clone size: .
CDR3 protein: CASSHQDRGLDEQFF
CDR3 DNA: TGTGCCAGCAGCCACCAGGACAGGGGGCTGGATGAGCAGTTCTTC